These T cell receptor beta chains were read from a single sample in a study of PD-L1 blockade in urothelial cancer. Assay used: immunoSEQ multiplex PCR; TCRdb lists only in-frame clones, some missing. The sample records some 100,000 clones, about nine tenths being singletons. The sequencing here drew on PBMCs, taken around atezolizumab (anti-PD-L1) treatment. These receptors originate from an elderly woman with urothelial cancer. CDR3s include the opening cysteine and the closing phenylalanine or tryptophan.

CDR3	V	J
CASSLGLATDTQYF	TRBV7-2	TRBJ2-3
CASSQTPGENIQYF	TRBV4-1	TRBJ2-4
CASSPTGRFRNEQFF	TRBV7-9	TRBJ2-1
CASSSAPRGEQYF	TRBV7-3	TRBJ2-7
CASIHQGARTEAFF	TRBV6-5	TRBJ1-1
CASSLARGGRGEKLFF	TRBV5-6	TRBJ1-4
CASSQGGGELFF	TRBV19	TRBJ2-2
CASSFRELETQYF	TRBV7-9	TRBJ2-5
CASSALGRTTLQYF	TRBV28	TRBJ2-3
CASSQGAGWTEAFF	TRBV11-3	TRBJ1-1
CASRNGGPRGYTF	TRBV28	TRBJ1-2
CASSESGARGTEAFF	TRBV6-1	TRBJ1-1
CASSLAGKDTDTQYF	TRBV19	TRBJ2-3
CASSPDRANYGYTF	TRBV18	TRBJ1-2
CASGSGSVYGYTF	TRBV7-8	TRBJ1-2
CASSEGVRGSDGYTF	TRBV6-1	TRBJ1-2
CASSDSDTYEQYF	TRBV10-2	TRBJ2-7
CASSIGHTYQETQYF	TRBV19	TRBJ2-5
CASSPPGQTEAFF	TRBV18	TRBJ1-1
CATSRPVSEQYF	TRBV15	TRBJ2-7
CASSPANGNNYGYTF	TRBV4-1	TRBJ1-2
CASSSRRGTSALAGEQYF	TRBV11-2	TRBJ2-7
CASSAVPNQPQHF	TRBV9	TRBJ1-5
CASSMGHGNTEAFF	TRBV11-2	TRBJ1-1
CSAGHSGTEAFF	TRBV29-1	TRBJ1-1
CASTTGIRSDTQYF	TRBV28	TRBJ2-3
CASSWTGAEQYF	TRBV11-2	TRBJ2-7
CASSLGQGDLGEQYF	TRBV4-2	TRBJ2-7
CASSPRAGSSYEQYF	TRBV7-6	TRBJ2-7
CASSPRDTGELFF	TRBV2	TRBJ2-2
CASRDRDETSRDYEQYF	TRBV28	TRBJ2-7
CASSPGQDYEQYF	TRBV18	TRBJ2-7
CASSLVGAGGTGELFF	TRBV5-4	TRBJ2-2
CASSLVQGARSTEAFF	TRBV5-1	TRBJ1-1
CASSQGQGSAGTQYF	TRBV7-7	TRBJ2-5
CASSLRVQRYEQYF	TRBV28	TRBJ2-7
CASSDRVYGYTF	TRBV9	TRBJ1-2
CASSLGQVYDTIYF	TRBV11-2	TRBJ1-3
CASSPRTSGMDNEQFF	TRBV9	TRBJ2-1
CASSSGPTGFQPQHF	TRBV28	TRBJ1-5
CASSVDRDRELISGNTIYF	TRBV9	TRBJ1-3
CASSFSDSHNTEAFF	TRBV9	TRBJ1-1